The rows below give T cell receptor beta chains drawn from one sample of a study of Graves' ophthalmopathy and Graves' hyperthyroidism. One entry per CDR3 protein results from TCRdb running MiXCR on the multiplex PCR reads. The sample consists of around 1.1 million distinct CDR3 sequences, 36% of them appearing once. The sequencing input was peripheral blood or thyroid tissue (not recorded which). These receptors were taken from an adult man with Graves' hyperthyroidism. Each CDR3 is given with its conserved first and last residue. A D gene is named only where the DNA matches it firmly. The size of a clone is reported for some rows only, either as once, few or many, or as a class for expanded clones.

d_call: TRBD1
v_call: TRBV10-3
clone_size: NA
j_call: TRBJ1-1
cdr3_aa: CAIRPGQGHRKNTEAFF
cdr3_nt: TGTGCCATCAGACCGGGACAGGGACATAGAAAGAACACTGAAGCTTTCTTT

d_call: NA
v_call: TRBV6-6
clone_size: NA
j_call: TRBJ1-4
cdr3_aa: CASSYMEELFF
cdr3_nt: TGTGCCAGCAGTTACATGGAGGAACTGTTTTTT

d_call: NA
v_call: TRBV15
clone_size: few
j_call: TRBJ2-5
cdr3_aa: CATRPLMGAETQYF
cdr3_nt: TGTGCCACCAGACCTCTTATGGGGGCTGAGACCCAGTACTTC

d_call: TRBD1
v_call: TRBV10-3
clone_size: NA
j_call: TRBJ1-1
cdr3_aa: CAIRDRVAHTEAFF
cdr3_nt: TGTGCCATCAGGGACAGGGTGGCCCACACAGAAGCTTTCTTT

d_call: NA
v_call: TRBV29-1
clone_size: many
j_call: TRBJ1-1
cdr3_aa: CSVANRRNTEAFF
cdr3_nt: TGCAGCGTTGCGAACAGGAGAAACACTGAAGCTTTCTTT

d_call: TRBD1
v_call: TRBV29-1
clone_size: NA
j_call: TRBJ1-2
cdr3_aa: CSVTGTANYGYTF
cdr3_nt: TGCAGCGTTACAGGGACAGCTAACTATGGCTACACCTTC

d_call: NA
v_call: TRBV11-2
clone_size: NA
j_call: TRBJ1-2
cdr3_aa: CASSLDGQIFYGYTF
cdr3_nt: TGTGCTAGCAGCTTAGACGGACAGATATTCTATGGCTACACCTTC

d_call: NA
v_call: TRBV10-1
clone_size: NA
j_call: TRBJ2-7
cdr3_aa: CASSSALGSYEQYF
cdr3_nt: TGCGCCAGCTCTTCGGCCCTGGGGTCCTACGAGCAGTACTTC

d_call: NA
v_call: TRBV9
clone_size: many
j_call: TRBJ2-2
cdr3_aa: CASSGLTGGELFF
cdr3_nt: TGTGCCAGCAGCGGCCTTACAGGTGGGGAGCTGTTTTTT

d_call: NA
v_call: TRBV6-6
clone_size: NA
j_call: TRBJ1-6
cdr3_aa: CASSHLLFRNSPLHF
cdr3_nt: TGTGCCAGCAGCCACCTCCTTTTTCGGAATTCACCCCTCCACTTT

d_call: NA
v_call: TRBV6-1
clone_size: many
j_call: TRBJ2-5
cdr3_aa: CASSVWGMAETQYF
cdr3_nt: TGTGCCAGCAGTGTTTGGGGGATGGCAGAGACCCAGTACTTC

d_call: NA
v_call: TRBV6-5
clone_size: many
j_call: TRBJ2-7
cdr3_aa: CASSYRRSDSYEQYF
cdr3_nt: TGTGCCAGCAGTTACCGCAGGTCGGATTCCTACGAGCAGTACTTC

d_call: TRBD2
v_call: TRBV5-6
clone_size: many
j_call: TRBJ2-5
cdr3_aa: CASSWGGRAAETQYF
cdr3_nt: TGTGCCAGCAGCTGGGGCGGGAGGGCAGCGGAGACCCAGTACTTC

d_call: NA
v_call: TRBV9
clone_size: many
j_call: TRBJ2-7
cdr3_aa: CASSVDGAGRTLDEQYF
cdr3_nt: TGTGCCAGCAGCGTAGACGGGGCTGGGCGGACACTTGACGAGCAGTACTTC

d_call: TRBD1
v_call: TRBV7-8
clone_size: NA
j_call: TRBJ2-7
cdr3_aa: CASRRTGAFEQYF
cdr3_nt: TGTGCCAGCAGGAGGACAGGGGCATTCGAGCAGTACTTC

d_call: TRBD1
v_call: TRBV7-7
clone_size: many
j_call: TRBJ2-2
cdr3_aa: CASSSTGTGITGELFF
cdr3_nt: TGTGCCAGCAGTTCAACCGGGACAGGGATAACCGGGGAGCTGTTTTTT

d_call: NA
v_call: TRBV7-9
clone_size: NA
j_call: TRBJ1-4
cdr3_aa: CASSLSWTPGEKLFF
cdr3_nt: TGTGCCAGCAGCTTATCATGGACACCCGGAGAAAAACTGTTTTTT

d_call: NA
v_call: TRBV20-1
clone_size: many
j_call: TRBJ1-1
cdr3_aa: CSAREGAEAFF
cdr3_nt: TGCAGTGCAAGGGAGGGGGCTGAAGCTTTCTTT

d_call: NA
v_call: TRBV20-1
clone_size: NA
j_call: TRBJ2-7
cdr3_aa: CSAGEGYEQYF
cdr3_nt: TGCAGCGCAGGAGAGGGCTACGAGCAGTACTTC

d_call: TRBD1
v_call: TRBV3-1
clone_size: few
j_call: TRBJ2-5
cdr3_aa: CASSQSGDREETQYF
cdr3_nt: TGTGCCAGCAGCCAAAGTGGGGACAGGGAAGAGACCCAGTACTTC

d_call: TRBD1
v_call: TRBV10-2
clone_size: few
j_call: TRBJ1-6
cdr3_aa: CASSTQQGALYNSPLHF
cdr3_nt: TGTGCCAGCAGTACCCAACAGGGGGCCCTGTATAATTCACCCCTCCACTTT

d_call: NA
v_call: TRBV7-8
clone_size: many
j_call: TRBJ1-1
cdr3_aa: CASSLDGGSHTEAFF
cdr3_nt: TGTGCCAGCAGCTTAGACGGGGGATCTCACACTGAAGCTTTCTTT

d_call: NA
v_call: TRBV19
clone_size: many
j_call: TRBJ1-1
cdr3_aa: CASKLNTEAFF
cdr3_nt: TGTGCCAGTAAGTTGAACACTGAAGCTTTCTTT

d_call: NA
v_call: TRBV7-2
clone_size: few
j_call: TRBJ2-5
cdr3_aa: CASSLVGPAETQYF
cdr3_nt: TGTGCCAGCAGCTTAGTCGGCCCCGCGGAGACCCAGTACTTC

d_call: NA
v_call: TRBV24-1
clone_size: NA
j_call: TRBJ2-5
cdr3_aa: CATSRVSGETQYF
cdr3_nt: TGTGCCACCAGTCGGGTTTCGGGAGAGACCCAGTACTTC

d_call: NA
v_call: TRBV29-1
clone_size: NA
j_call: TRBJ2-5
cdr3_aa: CSNLVETQYF
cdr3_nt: TGCAGCAATCTAGTAGAGACCCAGTACTTC

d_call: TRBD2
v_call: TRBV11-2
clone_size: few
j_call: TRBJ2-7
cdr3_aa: CASNILAGGSYEQYF
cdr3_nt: TGTGCCAGCAACATACTAGCGGGGGGGTCCTACGAGCAGTACTTC

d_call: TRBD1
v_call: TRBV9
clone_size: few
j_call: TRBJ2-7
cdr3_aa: CASSLGTGDFYEQYF
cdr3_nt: TGCGCCAGCAGCTTGGGGACAGGGGATTTCTACGAGCAGTACTTC

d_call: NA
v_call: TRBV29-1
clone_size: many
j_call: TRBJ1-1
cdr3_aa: CSVGAGTSTEAFF
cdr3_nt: TGCAGCGTCGGGGCCGGGACGAGCACTGAAGCTTTCTTT

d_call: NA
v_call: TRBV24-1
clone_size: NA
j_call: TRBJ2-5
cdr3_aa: CATSDSVTQETRYF
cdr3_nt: TGTGCCACCAGTGATTCGGTCACCCAAGAGACCCGGTACTTC

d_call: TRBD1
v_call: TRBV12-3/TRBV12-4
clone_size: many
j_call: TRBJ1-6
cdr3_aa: CASRGTGASSPLHF
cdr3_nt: TGTGCCAGCAGAGGGACAGGGGCCTCCTCACCCCTCCACTTT

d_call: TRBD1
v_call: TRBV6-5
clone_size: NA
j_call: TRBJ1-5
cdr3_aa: CASKNQGGGYQPQHF
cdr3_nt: TGTGCCAGCAAAAACCAGGGGGGTGGATATCAGCCCCAGCATTTT

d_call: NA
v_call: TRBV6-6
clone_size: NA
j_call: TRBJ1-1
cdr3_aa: CASSYGPRQMNTEAFF
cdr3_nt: TGTGCCAGCAGTTACGGCCCGAGGCAGATGAACACTGAAGCTTTCTTT

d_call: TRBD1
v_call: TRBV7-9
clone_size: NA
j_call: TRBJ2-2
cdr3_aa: CASSTRWTGTVNTGELFF
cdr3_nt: TGTGCCAGCAGCACCCGATGGACAGGGACCGTAAACACCGGGGAGCTGTTTTTT

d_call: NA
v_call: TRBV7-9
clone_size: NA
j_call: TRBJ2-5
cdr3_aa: CASSLASWLRHPRKQETQYF
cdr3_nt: TGTGCCAGCAGCTTAGCGTCGTGGCTCAGACACCCGCGAAAACAAGAGACCCAGTACTTC

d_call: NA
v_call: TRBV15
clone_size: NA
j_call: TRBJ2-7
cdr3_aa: CATSRDTGVSSYEQYF
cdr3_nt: TGTGCCACCAGCAGAGATACAGGTGTATCCTCCTACGAGCAGTACTTC

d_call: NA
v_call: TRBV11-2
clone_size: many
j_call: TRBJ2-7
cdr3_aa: CASSLTRGTYEQYF
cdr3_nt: TGTGCCAGCAGCCTGACCAGGGGCACCTACGAGCAGTACTTC

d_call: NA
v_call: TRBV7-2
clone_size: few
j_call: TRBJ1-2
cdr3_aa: CASSLVMAGNYGYTF
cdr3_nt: TGTGCCAGCAGCTTAGTGATGGCAGGGAACTATGGCTACACCTTC

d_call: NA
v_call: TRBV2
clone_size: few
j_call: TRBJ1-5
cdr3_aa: CASSLYGPGNQPQHF
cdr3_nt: TGTGCCAGCAGTTTATACGGTCCTGGGAATCAGCCCCAGCATTTT

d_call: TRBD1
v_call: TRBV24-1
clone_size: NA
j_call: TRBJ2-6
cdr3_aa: CATSETGGNVLTF
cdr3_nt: TGTGCCACCAGTGAGACAGGGGGCAACGTCCTGACTTTC

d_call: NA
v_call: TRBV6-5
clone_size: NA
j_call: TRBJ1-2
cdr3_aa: CASSEGHDYGYTF
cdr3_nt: TGTGCCAGCAGTGAGGGACACGACTATGGCTACACCTTC

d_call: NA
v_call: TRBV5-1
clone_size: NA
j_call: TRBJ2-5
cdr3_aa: CASSLDWARQETQYF
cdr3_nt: TGCGCCAGCAGCTTGGATTGGGCCAGACAAGAGACCCAGTACTTC